These T cell receptor beta chains were read from a single sample in a study of CXCR3-negative and CXCR3-positive naive CD8 T cells. TCRdb reprocessed the 5' RACE reads, keeping one entry per CDR3 protein, no DNA. This table lists 3,600 or so distinct CDR3 sequences. Source material: naive CXCR3- CD8+ T cells from blood. These receptors came from a human donor in good health. Some clones in this sample may be carry-over from other donors' samples. CDR3s include the opening cysteine and the closing phenylalanine or tryptophan. The order of the fields is V gene, J gene, clone size, CDR3 protein. The size entry is marked missing in some rows and otherwise reads once, few, many or a size class.

v_gene: TRBV4-1
j_gene: TRBJ1-6
abundance: .
CDR3aa: CASSPEGGPENSPLHF

v_gene: TRBV29-1
j_gene: TRBJ1-1
abundance: .
CDR3aa: CSVVQASGDTEAFF

v_gene: TRBV24-1
j_gene: TRBJ1-1
abundance: .
CDR3aa: CATSDFMRVSTEAFF

v_gene: TRBV6-5
j_gene: TRBJ1-1
abundance: .
CDR3aa: CASSPDRSQLMNTEAFF

v_gene: TRBV5-6
j_gene: TRBJ2-1
abundance: medium-sized
CDR3aa: CASTTPRLANEQFF

v_gene: TRBV5-6
j_gene: TRBJ2-1
abundance: .
CDR3aa: CASSLNVGFSNEQFF

v_gene: TRBV4-1
j_gene: TRBJ1-1
abundance: .
CDR3aa: CASSHPQGPTGKAFF

v_gene: TRBV28
j_gene: TRBJ2-1
abundance: .
CDR3aa: CAAQGVSSYNEQFF

v_gene: TRBV6-2/TRBV6-3
j_gene: TRBJ1-6
abundance: .
CDR3aa: CASSYSATPRSPLHF

v_gene: TRBV5-1
j_gene: TRBJ1-1
abundance: medium-sized
CDR3aa: CASGLMGNTEAFF

v_gene: TRBV29-1
j_gene: TRBJ2-5
abundance: medium-sized
CDR3aa: CSARSRTGEETQYF

v_gene: TRBV20-1
j_gene: TRBJ2-1
abundance: medium-sized
CDR3aa: CSLVGYNEQFF

v_gene: TRBV29-1
j_gene: TRBJ2-2
abundance: .
CDR3aa: CSVGTEYTGELFF

v_gene: TRBV2
j_gene: TRBJ2-1
abundance: .
CDR3aa: CASSAPQRDSYNEQFF

v_gene: TRBV6-5
j_gene: TRBJ1-5
abundance: medium-sized
CDR3aa: CASSYGGSNQPQHF

v_gene: TRBV20-1
j_gene: TRBJ1-1
abundance: .
CDR3aa: CSARDRENTEAFF

v_gene: TRBV5-1
j_gene: TRBJ2-1
abundance: medium-sized
CDR3aa: CASRTEGSGAQGRSNEQFF

v_gene: TRBV4-3
j_gene: TRBJ1-1
abundance: medium-sized
CDR3aa: CASSQAGLLNTEAFF

v_gene: TRBV12-3/TRBV12-4
j_gene: TRBJ1-5
abundance: .
CDR3aa: CASSFLEAEGNQPQHF

v_gene: TRBV18
j_gene: TRBJ2-1
abundance: .
CDR3aa: CASSPPPQGSYNEQFF

v_gene: TRBV7-3
j_gene: TRBJ2-2
abundance: large
CDR3aa: CASSPLAGTTGELFF

v_gene: TRBV10-3
j_gene: TRBJ1-1
abundance: .
CDR3aa: CAIRGGVNTEAFF

v_gene: TRBV14
j_gene: TRBJ2-1
abundance: .
CDR3aa: CASSQTTSGRNNEQFF

v_gene: TRBV5-1
j_gene: TRBJ2-5
abundance: .
CDR3aa: CASSSIERPGDRGHQETQYF

v_gene: TRBV7-8
j_gene: TRBJ2-3
abundance: medium-sized
CDR3aa: CASSRTVGRVGPDTQYF

v_gene: TRBV7-9
j_gene: TRBJ1-2
abundance: medium-sized
CDR3aa: CASSPGTGTGLYGYTF

v_gene: TRBV5-6
j_gene: TRBJ2-3
abundance: medium-sized
CDR3aa: CASSLDFGSLGTDTQYF

v_gene: TRBV4-2
j_gene: TRBJ2-7
abundance: medium-sized
CDR3aa: CASSLPGQGAYEQYF

v_gene: TRBV5-6
j_gene: TRBJ2-1
abundance: .
CDR3aa: CASSWGPGNSNEQFF

v_gene: TRBV12-3/TRBV12-4
j_gene: TRBJ1-3
abundance: medium-sized
CDR3aa: CASSSLDRGAERNTIYF

v_gene: TRBV29-1
j_gene: TRBJ2-3
abundance: medium-sized
CDR3aa: CSSGGASGKVSTDTQYF

v_gene: TRBV6-5
j_gene: TRBJ2-1
abundance: .
CDR3aa: CASSTLRTGYNEQFF

v_gene: TRBV30
j_gene: TRBJ2-2
abundance: .
CDR3aa: CAWIPRDKQNTGELFF

v_gene: TRBV29-1
j_gene: TRBJ2-3
abundance: .
CDR3aa: CSVRGSDTQYF

v_gene: TRBV29-1
j_gene: TRBJ1-2
abundance: medium-sized
CDR3aa: CSVHRGGTYGYTF

v_gene: TRBV15
j_gene: TRBJ1-5
abundance: .
CDR3aa: CATSRDTGNQPQHF

v_gene: TRBV5-1
j_gene: TRBJ2-1
abundance: .
CDR3aa: CASRISGTTNEQFF

v_gene: TRBV29-1
j_gene: TRBJ2-3
abundance: .
CDR3aa: CSVEAPDTQYF

v_gene: TRBV20-1
j_gene: TRBJ1-2
abundance: medium-sized
CDR3aa: CSASGSQDYGYTF

v_gene: TRBV25-1
j_gene: TRBJ2-7
abundance: medium-sized
CDR3aa: CASNRDTYEQYF

v_gene: TRBV10-2
j_gene: TRBJ2-1
abundance: medium-sized
CDR3aa: CASSESSQASSDEQFF

v_gene: TRBV29-1
j_gene: TRBJ2-1
abundance: medium-sized
CDR3aa: CSVLTSGRFVEQFF